This entry lists 21 T cell receptor beta chains sequenced from one sample in a study of identical twins. Each CDR3 protein gets one entry after TCRdb re-called the 5' RACE reads with MiXCR. The sample lists around 250,000 distinct CDR3 sequences; roughly 7.1% were seen once. These records were also assigned to another study, of T cells expressing NK-cell markers.

Sequencing used CD8+ T cells sorted from blood. The receptor set was obtained from a woman between 18 and 29 years old in good health.

The rearrangement links TRBV19 to TRBJ1-1; no definite D call. CDR1 LNHDA and CDR2 SQIVND come from the germline V gene (reference sequence). The CDR3 loop spans 10 amino acids. Trimming removed 8 bases from V and 5 bases from J, with 6 bases in between. This CDR3 reads CASAGTEAFF. Here the CDR3 DNA reads TGTGCCAGTGCCGGTACTGAAGCTTTCTTT.

This clonotype turned up a few times. The chain employs TRBV9 and TRBJ1-4; D ambiguous. Germline assignment: CDR1 SGDLS and CDR2 YYNGEE. Trimming took off 4 bases at V and 5 bases at J, with 15 bases between the two ends. The length of the CDR3 is 15 residues. The CDR3 is CASSMAGSSNEKLFF. As DNA, the CDR3 is TGTGCCAGCAGCATGGCGGGAAGCTCCAATGAAAAACTGTTTTTT.

V gene TRBV6-5 combines with J gene TRBJ1-2, with D unclear. CDR1 and CDR2 from the germline V gene are MNHEY and SVGAGI. V lost 0 bases and J lost 4, with 12 bases in between. The CDR3 has 15 amino acids. The CDR3 nucleotides read TGTGCCAGCAGTTACTCCGGTGAAACCTTCTATGGCTACACCTTC. Its translation is CASSYSGETFYGYTF.

The CDR3 coding sequence is TGTGCCAGCAGCTACGGGACAAACCTTGAGCAGTTCTTC. Protein sequence: CASSYGTNLEQFF. The V call is TRBV12-3 or TRBV12-4, the J call TRBJ2-1; D is possibly TRBD1 (6 bases). The CDR3 is made up of 13 amino acids. Trimming shortened V by 6 bases and J by 9 bases, and 15 bases separated the two germline ends.

This clonotype was counted at least ten times. The chain joins TRBV27 to TRBJ2-3; 8 nucleotides align to TRBD2. CDR3 size: 15 residues. The V and J ends lost 8 bases and 4 bases, in that order; junction bases with no gene match: 11. Per germline, CDR1 MNHEY and CDR2 SMNVEV (reference sequence). CDR3 nucleotides: TGTGCCAGCTGTTCCCAGCGGGGGATCTCAGATACGCAGTATTTT. This encodes CASCSQRGISDTQYF.

The chain couples TRBV12-3 or TRBV12-4 to TRBJ2-7, with D maybe TRBD2 (5 bases). The CDR3 spans 13 residues. The germline V and J ends were trimmed by 5 bases and 6 bases, with 14 bases remaining between them. This CDR3 is CASSHGPAGEQYF. The CDR3 nucleotides read TGTGCCAGCAGTCATGGACCGGCGGGCGAGCAGTACTTC.

This clonotype was observed a few times. The V and J genes are TRBV5-5 and TRBJ2-1, with D perhaps matching TRBD2 (6 bases). The V end was cut by 3 bases, the J end by 0 bases, with 13 bases between. Germline V CDR1 and CDR2: SGHKS, YYEKEE (reference sequence). This CDR3 region has 16 residues. This chain's CDR3 is CASSYRDLSSYNEQFF. In nucleotides, the CDR3 is TGTGCCAGCAGCTACCGGGACTTGAGCTCCTACAATGAGCAGTTCTTC.

This clonotype was recorded at least ten times. The rearrangement uses TRBV19 and TRBJ2-1, with D perhaps matching TRBD1 or TRBD2 (5 bases each). V was trimmed by 3 bases and J by 6 bases, leaving 6 bases between them. Per germline, CDR1 LNHDA and CDR2 SQIVND (reference sequence). This CDR3 is 12 amino acids long. The CDR3 DNA is TGTGCCAGTAGTATTGGGGGCAATGAGCAGTTCTTC. It encodes CASSIGGNEQFF.

This clonotype showed up many times. The chain combines TRBV4-3 with TRBJ1-4, with no clear D. Germline CDR1 reads LGHNA; CDR2 reads YSLEER. Trimming left V 3 bases short and J 4 bases short, with 12 bases between. The CDR3 length is 15 residues. The chain's CDR3 is CASSQIGLGNEKLFF. CDR3 in DNA: TGCGCCAGCAGCCAGATAGGCTTGGGTAATGAAAAACTGTTTTTT.

This clonotype was counted between two and nine times. The chain combines TRBV11-2 with TRBJ2-4; D is possibly TRBD1 or TRBD2 (7 bases each). CDR3 size: 15 residues. The V end was cut by 2 bases, the J end by 9 bases, with 17 bases between. Germline V gives CDR1 SGHAT, CDR2 FQNNGV. CDR3 protein: CASSLTRGGGGIQYF. The CDR3 DNA sequence: TGTGCCAGCAGCTTAACGCGAGGGGGCGGGGGCATTCAGTACTTC.

This clonotype was counted only a few times. The V and J genes are TRBV6-1 and TRBJ1-5; 9 bases agree with TRBD1. The CDR3 sequence is 17 residues long. The germline CDR1 and CDR2 sequences are MNHNS and SASEGT. After removal of 5 bases from V and 6 bases from J, the junction contained 14 bases not matched to a gene. The CDR3 nucleotides are TGTGCCAGCAGTAAGTTCAGGGAACAGGGGGCTCGTCAGCCCCAGCATTTT. Its protein is CASSKFREQGARQPQHF.

This clonotype was counted ten times or more. This chain joins TRBV7-9 and TRBJ2-7, with D possibly being TRBD1 (7 bases). The CDR3 is made up of 15 amino acids. Trimming took off 6 bases at V and 6 bases at J, with 21 bases between the two ends. CDR1 and CDR2 (germline): SEHNR, FQNEAQ (reference sequence). The CDR3 loop is CASRLTAGGGLEQYF. For the CDR3, the DNA is TGTGCCAGCAGATTGACCGCAGGGGGAGGACTCGAGCAGTACTTC.

The chain employs TRBV9 and TRBJ2-1; weak D call: TRBD2 (5 bases). Germline lookup yields CDR1 SGDLS and CDR2 YYNGEE. V shed 0 bases and J shed 3 bases, with 10 bases lying between them. This CDR3 spans 15 amino acids. CDR3 residues: CASSVAQSGYNEQFF. The CDR3 region has the DNA TGTGCCAGCAGCGTAGCCCAGAGCGGCTACAATGAGCAGTTCTTC.

At least ten counts were recorded for this clonotype. The chain carries TRBV12-3 or TRBV12-4 and TRBJ2-7; D perhaps matches TRBD2 (5 bases). The V end was cut by 2 bases, the J end by 6 bases, with 8 bases between. The CDR3 runs 12 residues. CDR3 residues: CASSLSGSEQYF. The CDR3 DNA reads TGTGCCAGCAGTTTATCGGGATCCGAGCAGTACTTC.

This clonotype was observed a few times. The chain employs TRBV27 and TRBJ1-2; 7 bases fit TRBD1. The V gene's germline CDR1 is MNHEY and CDR2 SMNVEV (reference sequence). This CDR3 spans 16 amino acids. V gave up 4 bases and J gave up 8 bases; unmatched junction bases: 16. DNA for the CDR3: TGTGCCAGCAGTTCGTCCCTTCCGACAGGGTCGAGAGGCTACACCTTC. Its protein is CASSSSLPTGSRGYTF.

The sample holds many counts of this clonotype. V and J are TRBV5-1 and TRBJ2-1; 9 bases fit TRBD2. The V segment lost 2 bases and the J segment 9 bases; nucleotides outside the gene matches: 6. CDR1 and CDR2 (germline): SGHRS, YFSETQ. The CDR3 is made up of 14 amino acids. CDR3 residues: CASSFLGSGSEQFF. The CDR3 nucleotides read TGCGCCAGCAGCTTCTTGGGTAGCGGGAGTGAGCAGTTCTTC. Complete variable domain (other parts from reference TRBV5-1 and TRBJ2-1): KAGVTQTPRYLIKTRGQQVTLSCSPISGHRSVSWYQQTPGQGLQFLFEYFSETQRNKGNFPGRFSGRQFSNSRSEMNVSTLELGDSALYLCASSFLGSGSEQFFGPGTRLTVL.

This clonotype has more than one count but fewer than ten. The chain recombines TRBV3-1 with TRBJ2-1; D remains ambiguous. The CDR3 contains 14 residues. Germline V CDR1 and CDR2: LGHDT, YNNKEL (reference sequence). The V and J ends lost 0 bases and 7 bases respectively, with 10 bases between them. CDR3 amino acids: CASSQDSRPNEQFF. For the CDR3, the DNA is TGTGCCAGCAGCCAAGATTCACGACCGAATGAGCAGTTCTTC.

The chain has TRBV27 and TRBJ2-1, with 10 bases identical to TRBD1. The J segment lost 4 bases and the V segment lost 6 bases, leaving 6 bases of the junction unmatched. Germline assignment: CDR1 MNHEY and CDR2 SMNVEV (reference sequence). This CDR3 comprises 15 residues. CDR3 in amino acids: CASRVGTGEYNEQFF. CDR3 DNA: TGTGCCAGCAGAGTGGGGACAGGGGAGTACAATGAGCAGTTCTTC.

This clonotype was seen more than once but under ten times. The chain uses TRBV11-2 and TRBJ2-5; maybe TRBD1 (6 bases). Germline CDR1 and CDR2: SGHAT and FQNNGV. The CDR3 spans 15 residues. Trimming took off 1 base at V and 1 base at J, with 10 bases between the two ends. The CDR3 here is CASSLGGGPQETQYF. DNA of the CDR3: TGTGCCAGCAGCTTAGGTGGGGGCCCCCAAGAGACCCAGTACTTC. Looking up the rest from reference TRBV11-2 and TRBJ2-5 gives the full variable domain: EAGVAQSPRYKIIEKRQSVAFWCNPISGHATLYWYQQILGQGPKLLIQFQNNGVVDDSQLPKDRFSAERLKGVDSTLKIQPAKLEDSAVYLCASSLGGGPQETQYFGPGTRLLVL.

The table lists this clonotype with many counts. V usage is TRBV2 and J usage is TRBJ1-5; 9 bases match TRBD1. Germline V gene sequence: CDR1 SNHLY, CDR2 FYNNEI. The V and J ends lost 8 bases and 7 bases, in that order; junction bases with no gene match: 9. The CDR3 covers 14 residues. The CDR3 DNA reads TGTGCCAGCCACCGGACAGGGGAACGGCAGCCCCAGCATTTT. Amino acids: CASHRTGERQPQHF.

This clonotype came up many times. The rearrangement uses TRBV7-3 and TRBJ2-1; the D call may be TRBD1 or TRBD2 (6 bases each). From germline, CDR1 is SGHTA and CDR2 FQGTGA. The CDR3 totals 17 residues. Trimming pared 1 base from V and 5 bases from J, leaving 18 bases between. The CDR3 loop reads CASSLNGGGGLNNEQFF. CDR3 DNA sequence: TGTGCCAGCAGCTTAAATGGGGGTGGGGGGCTGAACAATGAGCAGTTCTTC. The complete variable domain, with remaining parts taken from reference TRBV7-3 and TRBJ2-1, reads GAGVSQTPSNKVTEKGKYVELRCDPISGHTALYWYRQSLGQGPEFLIYFQGTGAADDSGLPNDRFFAVRPEGSVSTLKIQRTERGDSAVYLCASSLNGGGGLNNEQFFGPGTRLTVL.